These T cell receptor beta chains were read from a single sample in a study of T-cell memory formation after mild COVID-19. TCRdb re-analysed the 5' RACE reads in MiXCR, keeping a single row per CDR3 protein. Among around 250,000 distinct CDR3 sequences listed, 15% to 20% were seen once. The sample comprised PBMCs or a T cell subset sorted from them (not recorded which). The source of these receptors is a man between 18 and 29 years old who had mild COVID-19 (a few samples of this study predate the infection). Cell type and time point are not known. Each CDR3 is given with its conserved first and last residue. A D gene is named only where the DNA matches it firmly. Expanded clones get a size class; other rows say once, few or many, or leave the size out.

V gene	clone size	D gene	J gene	CDR3 protein	CDR3 DNA
TRBV3-1	-	-	TRBJ2-2	CASSTDRNTGELFF	TGTGCCAGCAGCACCGACAGGAACACCGGGGAGCTGTTTTTT
TRBV7-2	few	-	TRBJ2-1	CASSLELVSEQFF	TGTGCCAGCAGCTTAGAGCTAGTTTCTGAGCAGTTCTTC
TRBV7-3	many	TRBD1	TRBJ2-1	CASSPGTGTQGEQFF	TGTGCCAGCAGCCCTGGGACAGGGACCCAGGGTGAGCAGTTCTTC
TRBV11-2	-	-	TRBJ1-1	CASSARTEMNTEAFF	TGTGCCAGCAGCGCTAGGACAGAGATGAACACTGAAGCTTTCTTT
TRBV18	-	TRBD1	TRBJ2-1	CASSAGTGGYNEQFF	TGTGCCAGCTCAGCCGGGACAGGGGGATACAATGAGCAGTTCTTC
TRBV6-5	few	-	TRBJ1-2	CASSRDRLGYGYTF	TGTGCCAGCAGTCGAGACCGGCTTGGGTATGGCTACACCTTC
TRBV7-3	-	-	TRBJ1-5	CASSRDRNQPQHF	TGTGCCAGCAGCCGTGACAGAAATCAGCCCCAGCATTTT
TRBV5-5	many	TRBD2	TRBJ2-5	CASSFSRGGDAGTQYF	TGTGCCAGCAGCTTTTCTCGGGGGGGGGACGCAGGGACCCAGTACTTC
TRBV7-9	-	-	TRBJ1-2	CASSFSGGRESYGYTF	TGTGCCAGCAGCTTTTCTGGGGGCAGGGAGAGCTATGGCTACACCTTC
TRBV5-6	-	TRBD1	TRBJ1-1	CASSPPGTGYVTAFF	TGTGCCAGCAGCCCCCCCGGGACAGGGTATGTCACAGCTTTCTTT
TRBV12-3/TRBV12-4	-	TRBD2	TRBJ2-7	CASSLGLPIYEQYF	TGTGCCAGCAGTTTGGGACTACCCATCTACGAGCAGTACTTC
TRBV4-3	few	-	TRBJ1-3	CASSQAYKVITGNTIYF	TGCGCCAGCAGCCAAGCCTACAAGGTCATAACTGGAAACACCATATATTTT
TRBV24-1	many	-	TRBJ2-3	CATSGGEHTDTQYF	TGTGCCACCAGTGGAGGGGAGCACACAGATACGCAGTATTTT
TRBV29-1	-	TRBD1	TRBJ1-2	CSVPLRDRINYGYTF	TGCAGCGTCCCCCTCCGGGACAGGATTAACTATGGCTACACCTTC
TRBV4-2	-	-	TRBJ1-1	CASRPRVLDTEAFF	TGTGCCAGCAGACCTAGGGTTTTAGACACTGAAGCTTTCTTT
TRBV4-2	-	-	TRBJ2-7	CASSAMPGQTYEQYF	TGTGCCAGCAGCGCGATGCCAGGACAGACCTACGAGCAGTACTTC
TRBV7-2	few	-	TRBJ2-7	CASSLDGGLYEQYF	TGTGCCAGCAGCTTAGATGGGGGACTCTACGAGCAGTACTTC
TRBV7-2	-	-	TRBJ1-2	CASSFLFESQTF	TGTGCCAGCAGCTTCCTTTTCGAATCCCAAACCTTC
TRBV7-7	-	TRBD2	TRBJ2-3	CASSRGAGGLADTQYF	TGTGCCAGCAGCCGAGGGGCGGGGGGGTTAGCAGATACGCAGTATTTT
TRBV2	-	-	TRBJ1-5	CASSHGRPASNQPQHF	TGTGCCAGCAGTCATGGAAGGCCGGCTAGCAATCAGCCCCAGCATTTT
TRBV4-1	few	TRBD1	TRBJ1-1	CASRQGQGASGAFF	TGCGCCAGCAGACAAGGACAGGGGGCGAGCGGAGCTTTCTTT
TRBV4-1	few	TRBD2	TRBJ2-1	CASSQSRTSGYNEQFF	TGCGCCAGCAGCCAATCTCGGACTAGCGGATACAATGAGCAGTTCTTC